Sequencing of this TCR beta chain was carried out in a study of shared clonotypes between healthy human individuals. Study background: The donor pool was made up of two women and three men aged 18 to 49.

Comments on this clone: Its antigen is not identified.

Study results and limitations: What limited the represented genetic and exposure-history diversity was the small number of donors. Sequencing depth was expected to affect clonotype sharing among donors.

Samples underwent the assay at deep level. Libraries were prepared by immunoSEQ multiplex PCR; TCRdb keeps only in-frame clonotypes and omits some of them. The sample consists of about 680,000 clones, around 67% of them appearing once. The V and J ends lost 0 bases and 6 bases respectively, with 11 bases between them. The CDR3 has 15 amino acids. Germline values: CDR1 LGHNA, CDR2 YNFKEQ. This chain connects TRBV4-2 to TRBJ2-2; D possibly uses TRBD1 or TRBD2 (5 bases each). This TCR came from a woman aged 25 to 39 in good health. Material for sequencing was memory CD4+ T cells sorted from blood. Documented subset: CD45RA-negative fraction. The DNA for the CDR3 is TGTGCCAGCAGCCAAGATGCAGGGAGCGCCGGGGAGCTGTTTTTT. Residues: CASSQDAGSAGELFF.